The clone carrying this TCR beta chain was seen more than once but under ten times. The antigen remains undetermined. Generated by immunoSEQ multiplex PCR, the TCRdb table keeps only in-frame clones and is missing some. The data show 100,000 to 150,000 clones, approximately 86% seen once. These data are taken from a study of T cell responses to AZD1222 COVID-19 vaccine. Study-level findings and limits: Vaccine-related CD4 TCRs covered spike, predominating at 160-218 and 743-854. The study found Spike-specific TCR breadth and depth rose after two AZD1222 doses.

Per germline, CDR1 MNHEY and CDR2 SVGAGI. The CDR3 consists of 14 residues. Trimming removed 10 bases from V and 6 bases from J, with 19 bases in between. The sequenced sample was peripheral blood, obtained on day 0 of AZD1222 vaccination. This clonotype was obtained from an adult in good health. J is TRBJ1-5 and V is TRBV6-5; D perhaps matches TRBD1 (5 bases). In nucleotides, the CDR3 is TGTGCCACCACCGGGAGCAGGGCGGTTCAGCCCCAGCATTTT. Translated: CATTGSRAVQPQHF.